Each of the 15 T cell receptor delta chains below was sequenced from the same sample in a study of DNA immune sequencing with unique molecular identifiers. Primers for all 8 TRDV and 4 TRDJ genes amplified genomic DNA in 32-plex. In around 3 barcoding PCR cycles, molecules received a 12-nucleotide UMI, then adapter PCR followed. TCRdb reprocessed the multiplex PCR reads using CATT. The data show more than 2,000 delta-chain clones, with roughly 15% seen just once and 22% held by the top ten. The sequencing sample was made of gamma-delta T cells from PBMCs. These receptors were obtained from a human donor in good health.

As concerns this clone: This could be a read error, since a much larger clone is one nucleotide away. The identical CDR3 is also encoded by other nucleotide sequences in the sample. This sequence joins TRDV2 and TRDJ1; no reliable D call. Per germline, CDR1 GEAIGNYY and CDR2 EKD. V was pared by 3 bases and J by 3 bases, with 13 bases between. The CDR3 runs 14 residues. The CDR3, as DNA: TGTGCCTGTGACGATCTAGTGTCGGCCGATAAACTCATCTTT. Encoded protein: CACDDLVSADKLIF.

A note on this clone: This likely came from a read error, as a far larger clone is one base away. The rearrangement uses TRDV1 and TRDJ1; the match to TRDD3 covers 9 bases. TCRdb gives no J gene; it was assigned here by matching the DNA to germline. Germline CDR1 and CDR2: TSWWSYY and QGS. The CDR3 runs 25 residues. The junction had 29 bases not matched to a gene; V was cut back by 0 bases and J by 0 bases. DNA for the CDR3: TGTGCTCTTGGGGAACTTGATACTGACGCAATAACTGGGGGACCCGGGACCTGGTACACCGATAAACTCATCTTT. Translated, it gives CALGELDTDAITGGPGTWYTDKLIF.

Judged by abundance, this clone is large. This sample also contains other DNA sequences that code for the same CDR3. The chain couples TRDV2 to TRDJ3; 7 bases align to TRDD3. Unmatched junction bases numbered 7, after V lost 0 bases and J lost 0 bases. The CDR3 totals 19 residues. Germline V gene sequence: CDR1 GEAIGNYY, CDR2 EKD. CDR3 DNA: TGTGCCTGTGACACCGCTGGGGGCCTTAGCTCCTGGGACACCCGACAGATGTTTTTC. Protein sequence: CACDTAGGLSSWDTRQMFF.

A word on this clone: A much bigger clone sits one base away, suggesting this may be a read error. This chain links TRDV2 with TRDJ1; TRDD3 might be the D (5 bases). CDR1 is GEAIGNYY, CDR2 EKD, per germline. This CDR3 region has 15 residues. Between the trimmed V and J ends, which lost 3 bases and 3 bases, there was a span of 16 bases. CDR3 loop: CACDAVGMSADKLIF. Here the CDR3 DNA reads TGTGCCTGTGACGCGGTAGGGATGTCGGCCGATAAACTCATCTTT.

Details on this clone: A single base separates this from a much larger clone, so it may be a read error. Other DNA sequences of this sample code for an identical CDR3. V usage is TRDV2 and J usage is TRDJ3; 10 bases are a match to TRDD3. The CDR3 runs 20 residues. Germline V gene sequence: CDR1 GEAIGNYY, CDR2 EKD. J gave up 1 base and V 0 bases, and 8 bases lay outside the gene matches. The CDR3 coding sequence is TGTGCCTGTGACACCCTACTGGGGGATCTGTCTTCCTGGGACACCCGACAGATGTTTTTC. Encoded protein: CACDTLLGDLSSWDTRQMFF.

Relative to its sample, this clone is medium-sized. The genes are TRDV1 and TRDJ1; 12 bases fit TRDD3. The J gene, absent from TCRdb, was called here by matching the DNA to germline. This CDR3 comprises 26 residues. Germline V gene lookup returns CDR1 TSWWSYY and CDR2 QGS. The trim removed 4 bases at V and 0 bases at J, leaving 33 bases unmatched. CDR3 region: CALGGHRFLRVGWILGDTRYTDKLIF. The CDR3 bases are TGTGCTCTTGGGGGCCATCGTTTCCTACGGGTGGGCTGGATACTGGGGGATACCAGGTACACCGATAAACTCATCTTT.

The sample holds a few counts of this clone. A read error is likely here: a far larger clone is one base away. The J gene is TRDJ1, the V gene TRDV2; TRDD3 aligns across 11 bases. V shed 2 bases and J 5 bases; nucleotides not matched to a gene: 6. The germline gives CDR1 GEAIGNYY, CDR2 EKD. The CDR3 is made up of 15 amino acids. CDR3 residues: CACDIWGIQGDKLIF. DNA of the CDR3: TGTGCCTGTGACATCTGGGGGATACAGGGAGATAAACTCATCTTT.

J is TRDJ1 and V is TRDV1; TRDD3 matches at 11 bases. Assignment of the J gene here rests on matching the DNA to germline, because TCRdb gives none. The germline CDR1 and CDR2 sequences are TSWWSYY and QGS. V lost 8 bases, J lost 0 bases, and 29 bases stayed unmatched. The CDR3 is 23 residues long. CDR3 loop: CALYLRAFLRPDWGIWDTDKLIF. The CDR3 DNA reads TGTGCTCTTTACCTCCGGGCTTTCCTACGTCCGGACTGGGGGATATGGGACACCGATAAACTCATCTTT.

By share, this clone counts as large. Other DNA sequences in this sample translate to the same CDR3. CDR3 DNA: TGTGCCTGTGATGCCCTACTGGGGGATACGCGATGGCTCACCGATAAACTCATCTTT. Its protein is CACDALLGDTRWLTDKLIF. The rearrangement joins TRDV2 to TRDJ1; TRDD3 matches at 13 bases. The ends lost 4 bases at V and 1 base at J; junction bases unmatched: 14. CDR1 is GEAIGNYY, CDR2 EKD, per germline. This CDR3 has 19 amino acids.

Of note for this clone: It differs at one base from a far larger clone, so likely a read error. Other DNA sequences in this specimen translate into the identical CDR3. This chain links TRDV2 with TRDJ1; 11 bases line up with TRDD3. Trimming took 2 bases from V and 5 from J; bases not matched to a gene: 21. The germline CDR1 and CDR2 sequences are GEAIGNYY and EKD. The CDR3 sequence is 20 residues long. The chain's CDR3 is CACDILPDSTGGYLTDKLIF. The CDR3, as DNA: TGTGCCTGTGACATCCTTCCGGATAGTACTGGGGGATATCTCACTGATAAACTCATCTTT.

This clone turned up a few times. CDR3 protein: CALGGPFSYSVGAPFKLIF. The CDR3 nucleotides are TGTGCTCTTGGGGGACCTTTTTCCTACTCCGTGGGGGCCCCCTTTAAACTCATCTTT. The J gene is TRDJ1, the V gene TRDV1; D possibly corresponds to TRDD2 (7 bases). TCRdb does not report a J gene; here it was assigned by matching the DNA to germline references. Germline V gives CDR1 TSWWSYY, CDR2 QGS. V was shortened by 4 bases and J by 7 bases, with 31 bases between the two germline ends. This CDR3 region has 19 residues.

This clone was observed a few times. A far larger clone differs by one base, so this is likely a read error. Distinct nucleotide sequences in the sample also encode this CDR3. The genes are TRDV2 and TRDJ1, with 10 nucleotides matching TRDD3. This CDR3 has 16 residues. Germline loops: CDR1 GEAIGNYY, CDR2 EKD. The CDR3 region is CACDMLGDMDRGKLIF. The CDR3 bases are TGTGCCTGTGACATGCTGGGGGATATGGATCGGGGTAAACTTATCTTT.

As to this clone: Other DNA sequences in this specimen translate into the identical CDR3. This chain links TRDV1 with TRDJ1; the D gene is possibly TRDD2 (6 bases). The J gene, not given by TCRdb, was assigned here from a germline match of the nucleotide sequence. Germline loops: CDR1 TSWWSYY, CDR2 QGS. V was clipped by 4 bases and J by 9 bases, with 39 bases between them. This CDR3 has 21 amino acids. The CDR3 region is CALGGGRASLPPSELPKELIF. The CDR3, as DNA: TGTGCTCTTGGGGGGGGAAGGGCTTCCTTGCCCCCCTCGGAATTGCCGAAGGAACTCATCTTT.

In this sample, this clone turned up a few times. With only one base between it and a far larger clone, this is likely a read error. The sample contains more than one DNA sequence encoding this CDR3. This chain joins TRDV2 and TRDJ1; 12 bases are a match to TRDD3. Germline lookup yields CDR1 GEAIGNYY and CDR2 EKD. This CDR3 has 17 amino acids. After removal of 2 bases from V and 0 bases from J, the junction contained 6 bases not matched to a gene. The CDR3 loop is CACDILGDTGHTDKLIF. CDR3 nucleotide sequence: TGTGCCTGTGACATACTGGGGGATACTGGACACACCGATAAACTCATCTTT.

In its sample, this clone ranks as medium-sized. The V call is TRDV2, the J call TRDJ3; no clear D gene. The CDR3 totals 19 residues. Germline V gene lookup returns CDR1 GEAIGNYY and CDR2 EKD. The ends were cut back, 0 bases at V and 2 bases at J, with 16 bases in the middle. CDR3 residues: CACDTVEYNTPWDTRQMFF. DNA of the CDR3: TGTGCCTGTGACACCGTGGAATATAATACCCCCTGGGACACCCGACAGATGTTTTTC.